One sample yielded the 15 T cell receptor beta chains listed below, sequenced in a study of shared clonotypes between healthy human individuals. Naive CD8 populations comprised CD45RO-negative cells positively selected for CCR7, excluding terminally differentiated effector memory CD45RA+ cells. The data were produced by immunoSEQ multiplex PCR, yet TCRdb's version contains in-frame clones alone and is incomplete. Of over 2,000,000 clones in the sample, about 94% were seen once. The sample taken for sequencing was naive CD8+ T cells from PBMCs. Receptor source: a young man in good health. Some clones in this sample may be carry-over from other donors' samples.

In the case of this clone: Other DNA sequences in this sample translate to the same CDR3. CDR3: CASSLPPSTDTQYF. For the CDR3, the DNA is TGTGCCAGCAGCCTTCCTCCCTCCACAGATACGCAGTATTTT. This chain uses TRBV28 with TRBJ2-3, with no clear D. The CDR3 consists of 14 residues. Germline CDR1 is MDHEN and CDR2 is SYDVKM. V was clipped by 6 bases and J by 2 bases, with 12 bases between them.

This clone appeared a single time. The V call is TRBV5-6, the J call TRBJ2-2, with unresolved D. V was clipped by 3 bases and J by 5 bases, with 11 bases between them. Germline CDR1 reads SGHDT; CDR2 reads YYEEEE. This CDR3 comprises 14 residues. CDR3 in amino acids: CASSYLMGTGELFF. The CDR3 coding sequence is TGTGCCAGCAGCTACCTCATGGGGACCGGGGAGCTGTTTTTT.

The rearrangement joins TRBV19 to TRBJ1-1, with D possibly matching TRBD1 (5 bases). Trimming cost V 9 bases and J 6 bases, with 20 bases left between them. The CDR3 runs 14 residues. CDR1 LNHDA and CDR2 SQIVND come from the germline V gene (reference sequence). Here the CDR3 DNA reads TGTGCCAGCGGCGAAACACAGGAAAGGGCTGAAGCTTTCTTT. Encoded protein: CASGETQERAEAFF.

There are a few counts of this clone. This chain links TRBV9 with TRBJ2-1; D is ambiguous. Between the trimmed V and J ends, which lost 4 bases and 2 bases, there was a span of 4 bases. The germline V gene has CDR1 SGDLS and CDR2 YYNGEE. This CDR3 has 12 residues. The CDR3 spells CASSPPYNEQFF. The CDR3 DNA reads TGTGCCAGCAGCCCCCCCTACAATGAGCAGTTCTTC.

The chain recombines TRBV5-6 with TRBJ2-7; D tentatively fits TRBD1 or TRBD2 (5 bases each). V was cut by 2 bases and J by 4 bases, with 19 bases left in between. Germline CDR1 is SGHDT and CDR2 is YYEEEE. The CDR3 covers 16 residues. The CDR3 coding sequence is TGTGCCAGCAGCTTCGGGGCTAGGAGAACTTTATACGAGCAGTACTTC. It translates to CASSFGARRTLYEQYF.

V is TRBV19 and J is TRBJ2-7; 10 nucleotides match TRBD2. CDR1 and CDR2 (germline): LNHDA, SQIVND (reference sequence). Trimming took 1 base from V and 4 from J; bases not matched to a gene: 4. The CDR3 is 15 amino acids. Written as DNA, the CDR3 is TGTGCCAGTAGTATAGGGTGGACTAGCGGATACGAGCAGTACTTC. This codes for CASSIGWTSGYEQYF.

In DNA, the CDR3 is TGTGCCAGCAGCGTTACGGGACAGGGGTCCAATGAGCAGTTCTTC. Its protein is CASSVTGQGSNEQFF. The J gene is TRBJ2-1, the V gene TRBV9; TRBD1 matches 10 bases. This CDR3 spans 15 amino acids. Trimming took 2 bases from V and 6 from J; bases not matched to a gene: 5. Germline loops: CDR1 SGDLS, CDR2 YYNGEE.

The table lists this clone with a count of one. The chain combines TRBV27 with TRBJ2-7, with TRBD2 matching 8 bases. Germline CDR1 reads MNHEY; CDR2 reads SMNVEV (reference sequence). The CDR3 length is 16 residues. Trimming took 5 bases from V and 0 from J; bases not matched to a gene: 9. In nucleotides, the CDR3 is TGTGCCAGCAGTCCCTCCGGGGGGGAGGCCTCCTACGAGCAGTACTTC. It encodes CASSPSGGEASYEQYF.

The CDR3 reads CASSPGAASSPPYEQYF. The CDR3 DNA is TGTGCCAGCAGCCCGGGTGCCGCCTCATCCCCCCCCTACGAGCAGTACTTC. The gene calls are TRBV27 and TRBJ2-7; D gene unclear. CDR1 is MNHEY and CDR2 is SMNVEV in the germline V gene (reference sequence). V was cut by 6 bases and J by 2 bases, with 23 bases left in between. The CDR3 sequence is 17 residues long.

On this clone itself: Other nucleotide sequences in the sample specify the same CDR3. V is TRBV9 and J is TRBJ1-1; TRBD1 matches at 10 bases. V lost 3 bases to trimming and J lost 3 bases; unmatched junction nucleotides: 5. CDR3 length equals 15 residues. Germline-derived CDR1 and CDR2 are SGDLS and YYNGEE. The CDR3 region has the DNA TGTGCCAGCAGCGCGACAGGGGGCTCGGACACTGAAGCTTTCTTT. It yields the protein CASSATGGSDTEAFF. The variable domain in full, with the rest retrieved from reference TRBV9 and TRBJ1-1, is DSGVTQTPKHLITATGQRVTLRCSPRSGDLSVYWYQQSLDQGLQFLIQYYNGEERAKGNILERFSAQQFPDLHSELNLSSLELGDSALYFCASSATGGSDTEAFFGQGTRLTVV.

Concerning this clone: This sample includes further DNA sequences coding for the same CDR3. V usage is TRBV7-6 and J usage is TRBJ2-7; 11 nucleotides align to TRBD2. CDR3 length equals 15 residues. The germline gives CDR1 SGHVS, CDR2 FNYEAQ. J was trimmed by 1 base and V by 5 bases; bases with no gene match: 4. CDR3 sequence: CASSPGTSGSYEQYF. The CDR3 nucleotides read TGTGCCAGCAGCCCAGGGACTAGCGGTTCCTACGAGCAGTACTTC.

The chain is built from TRBV19 and TRBJ1-4; D ambiguous. V dropped 7 bases and J dropped 3 bases, with 18 bases sitting between them. The CDR3 is 16 residues long. CDR1 and CDR2 from the germline V gene are LNHDA and SQIVND (reference sequence). The CDR3, as DNA: TGTGCCAGTACCTGGCAAACCGGTGCTGCTAATGAAAAACTGTTTTTT. Translated, it gives CASTWQTGAANEKLFF.

Remarks on this clone: The same CDR3 is also encoded by other DNA sequences in this sample. In nucleotides, the CDR3 is TGCGCCAGCAGCTTGGCGGGAGGGTTTAATGAGCAGTTCTTC. Residues: CASSLAGGFNEQFF. The gene calls are TRBV5-1 and TRBJ2-1, with TRBD2 matching over 8 bases. The germline gives CDR1 SGHRS, CDR2 YFSETQ. The CDR3 is 14 residues long. V was pared by 0 bases and J by 7 bases, with 3 bases of the junction left unmatched.

On this clone itself: Other DNA variants within this sample encode the same CDR3. CDR3 bases: TGTGCCAGCAGTCCTCCGTCCTCCTACGAGCAGTACTTC. Amino acid sequence: CASSPPSSYEQYF. The chain combines TRBV28 with TRBJ2-7; D is undetermined. Trimming left V 5 bases short and J 0 bases short, with 8 bases between. Germline CDR1 MDHEN, CDR2 SYDVKM. This CDR3 is 13 amino acids long.

With respect to this clone: Other DNA sequences within the sample encode an identical CDR3. The DNA for the CDR3 is TGTGCCAGCAGCTTCGGAAGTCGCAATGAGCAGTTCTTC. Translated, it gives CASSFGSRNEQFF. This sequence joins TRBV7-9 and TRBJ2-1; no firm D call. The CDR3 has 13 amino acids. Per germline, CDR1 SEHNR and CDR2 FQNEAQ (reference sequence). V lost 3 bases, J lost 6 bases, and 9 bases lay in between.